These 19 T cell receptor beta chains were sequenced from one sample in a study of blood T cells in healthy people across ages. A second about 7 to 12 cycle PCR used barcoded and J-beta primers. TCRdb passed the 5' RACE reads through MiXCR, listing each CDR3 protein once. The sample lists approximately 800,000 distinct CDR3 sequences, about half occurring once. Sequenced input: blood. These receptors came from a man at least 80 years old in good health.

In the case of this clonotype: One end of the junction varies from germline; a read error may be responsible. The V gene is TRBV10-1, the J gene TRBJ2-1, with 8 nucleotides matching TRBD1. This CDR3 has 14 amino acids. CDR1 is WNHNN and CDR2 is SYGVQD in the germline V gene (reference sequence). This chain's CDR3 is CAGSATGGRVEQFF. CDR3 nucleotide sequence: TGCGCCGGCAGTGCTACAGGGGGTCGGGTTGAGCAGTTCTTC.

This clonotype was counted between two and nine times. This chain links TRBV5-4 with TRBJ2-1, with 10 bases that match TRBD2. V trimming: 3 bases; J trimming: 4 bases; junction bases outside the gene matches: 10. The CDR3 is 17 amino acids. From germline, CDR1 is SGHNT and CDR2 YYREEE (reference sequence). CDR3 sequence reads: CASSWKTGTSVYNEQFF. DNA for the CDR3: TGTGCCAGCAGCTGGAAGACCGGGACTAGCGTGTACAATGAGCAGTTCTTC.

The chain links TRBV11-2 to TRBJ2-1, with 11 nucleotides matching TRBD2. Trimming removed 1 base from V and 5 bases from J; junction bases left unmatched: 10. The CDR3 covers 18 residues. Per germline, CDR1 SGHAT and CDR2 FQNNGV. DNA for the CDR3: TGTGCCAGCAGCTTAGGGGGGACTAGCGGTATTCGGGACAATGAGCAGTTCTTC. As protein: CASSLGGTSGIRDNEQFF.

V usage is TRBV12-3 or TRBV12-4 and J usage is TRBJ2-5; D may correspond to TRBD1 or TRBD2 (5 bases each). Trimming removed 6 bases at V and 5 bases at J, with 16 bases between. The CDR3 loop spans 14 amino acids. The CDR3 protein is CASSPRDGVETQYF. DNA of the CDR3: TGTGCCAGCAGCCCCCGGGACGGGGTCGAGACCCAGTACTTC.

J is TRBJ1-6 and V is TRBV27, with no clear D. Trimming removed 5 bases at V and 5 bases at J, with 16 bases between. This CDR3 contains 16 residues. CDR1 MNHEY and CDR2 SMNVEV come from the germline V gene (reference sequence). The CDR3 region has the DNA TGTGCCAGCAGTCAAGGACGCAACGGGAATAATTCACCCCTCCACTTT. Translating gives CASSQGRNGNNSPLHF.

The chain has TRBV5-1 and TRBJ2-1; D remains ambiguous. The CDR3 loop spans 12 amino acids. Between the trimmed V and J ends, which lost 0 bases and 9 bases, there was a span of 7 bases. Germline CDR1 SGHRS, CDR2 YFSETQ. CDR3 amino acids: CASSLDRSEQFF. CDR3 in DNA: TGCGCCAGCAGCTTGGATCGGAGTGAGCAGTTCTTC.

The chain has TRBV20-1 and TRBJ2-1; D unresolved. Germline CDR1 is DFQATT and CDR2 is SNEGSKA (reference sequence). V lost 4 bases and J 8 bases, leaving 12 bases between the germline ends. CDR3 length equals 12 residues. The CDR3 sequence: CSAMENSHEQFF. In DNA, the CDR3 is TGCAGTGCTATGGAGAACTCTCATGAGCAGTTCTTC.

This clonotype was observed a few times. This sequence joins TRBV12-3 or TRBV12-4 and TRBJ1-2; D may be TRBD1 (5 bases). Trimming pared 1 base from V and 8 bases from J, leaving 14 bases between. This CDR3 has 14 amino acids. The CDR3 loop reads CASSLGQGREGYTF. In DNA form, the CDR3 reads TGTGCCAGCAGTTTAGGGCAGGGTAGGGAGGGCTACACCTTC.

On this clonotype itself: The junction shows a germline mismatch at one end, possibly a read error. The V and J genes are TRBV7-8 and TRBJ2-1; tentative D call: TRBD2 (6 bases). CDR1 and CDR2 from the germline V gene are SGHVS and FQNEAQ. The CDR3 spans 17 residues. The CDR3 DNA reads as TGTGCCAGCAGCTTAGAGGGTAGCGGCCGCTCCCACAATGAGCAGTTCTTC. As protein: CASSLEGSGRSHNEQFF.

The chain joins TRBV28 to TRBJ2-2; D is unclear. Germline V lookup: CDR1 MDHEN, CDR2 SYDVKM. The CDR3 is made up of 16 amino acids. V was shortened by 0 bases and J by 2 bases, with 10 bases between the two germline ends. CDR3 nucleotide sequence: TGTGCCAGCAGTTTATGGGGGTCCCGCAACACCGGGGAGCTGTTTTTT. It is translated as CASSLWGSRNTGELFF. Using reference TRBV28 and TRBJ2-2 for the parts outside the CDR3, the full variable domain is DVKVTQSSRYLVKRTGEKVFLECVQDMDHENMFWYRQDPGLGLRLIYFSYDVKMKEKGDIPEGYSVSREKKERFSLILESASTNQTSMYLCASSLWGSRNTGELFFGEGSRLTVL.

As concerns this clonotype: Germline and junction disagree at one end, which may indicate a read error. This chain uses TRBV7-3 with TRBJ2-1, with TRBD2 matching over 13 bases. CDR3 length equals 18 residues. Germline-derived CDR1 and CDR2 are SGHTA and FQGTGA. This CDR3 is CASGLTSGRTDRGNEQFF. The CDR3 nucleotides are TGTGCCAGCGGCTTGACTAGCGGGAGGACGGACCGGGGCAATGAGCAGTTCTTC.

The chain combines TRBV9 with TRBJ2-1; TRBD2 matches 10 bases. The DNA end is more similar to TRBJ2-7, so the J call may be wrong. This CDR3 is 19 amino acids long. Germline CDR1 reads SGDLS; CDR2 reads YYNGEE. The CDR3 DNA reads TGTGCCAGCAGCCCGAGGGGAGCGGGAGGGCAAAGCTCCTACAATGAGCAGTACTTC. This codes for CASSPRGAGGQSSYNEQYF.

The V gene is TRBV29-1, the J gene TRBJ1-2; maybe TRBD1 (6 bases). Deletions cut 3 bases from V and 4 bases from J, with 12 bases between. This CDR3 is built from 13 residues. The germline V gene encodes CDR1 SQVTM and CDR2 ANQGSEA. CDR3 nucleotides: TGCAGCGTTGAGAGTACAGGGTTCTATGGCTACACCTTC. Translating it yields CSVESTGFYGYTF.

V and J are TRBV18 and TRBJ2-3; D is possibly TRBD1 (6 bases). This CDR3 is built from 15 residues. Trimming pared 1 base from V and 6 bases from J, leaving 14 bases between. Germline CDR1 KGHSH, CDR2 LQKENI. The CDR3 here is CASSPLGRGRDTQYF. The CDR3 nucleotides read TGTGCCAGCTCACCACTGGGCAGGGGCCGGGATACGCAGTATTTT. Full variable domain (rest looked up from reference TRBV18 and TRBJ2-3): NAGVMQNPRHLVRRRGQEARLRCSPMKGHSHVYWYRQLPEEGLKFMVYLQKENIIDESGMPKERFSAEFPKEGPSILRIQQVVRGDSAAYFCASSPLGRGRDTQYFGPGTRLTVL.

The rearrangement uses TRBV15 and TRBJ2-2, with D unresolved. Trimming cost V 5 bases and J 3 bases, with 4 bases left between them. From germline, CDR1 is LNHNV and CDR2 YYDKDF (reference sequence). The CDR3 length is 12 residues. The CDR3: CATSPDTGELFF. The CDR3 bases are TGTGCCACCAGCCCAGACACCGGGGAGCTGTTTTTT.

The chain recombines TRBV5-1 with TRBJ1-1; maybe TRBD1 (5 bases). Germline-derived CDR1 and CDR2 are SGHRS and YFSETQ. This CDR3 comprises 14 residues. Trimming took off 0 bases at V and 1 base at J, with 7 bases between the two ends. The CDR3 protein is CASSLETANTEAFF. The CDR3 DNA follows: TGCGCCAGCAGCTTGGAGACAGCGAACACTGAAGCTTTCTTT. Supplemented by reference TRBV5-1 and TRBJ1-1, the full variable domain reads KAGVTQTPRYLIKTRGQQVTLSCSPISGHRSVSWYQQTPGQGLQFLFEYFSETQRNKGNFPGRFSGRQFSNSRSEMNVSTLELGDSALYLCASSLETANTEAFFGQGTRLTVV.

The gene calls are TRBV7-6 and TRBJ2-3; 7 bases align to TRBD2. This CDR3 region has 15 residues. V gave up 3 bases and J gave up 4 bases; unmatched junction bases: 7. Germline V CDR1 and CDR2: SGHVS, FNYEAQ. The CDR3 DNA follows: TGTGCCAGCAGCTTGGGCGGGAGAGGGCCAGATACGCAGTATTTT. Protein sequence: CASSLGGRGPDTQYF.

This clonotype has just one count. CDR3 DNA sequence: TGTGCCACCAGCAGAGATATCGAAAGGCGGGAGTCCGGAGGGGAGCAGTACTTC. As protein: CATSRDIERRESGGEQYF. The gene calls are TRBV15 and TRBJ2-7, with 7 bases aligning to TRBD2. Trimming took 0 bases from V and 7 from J; bases not matched to a gene: 18. Germline values: CDR1 LNHNV, CDR2 YYDKDF (reference sequence). This CDR3 has 18 amino acids.

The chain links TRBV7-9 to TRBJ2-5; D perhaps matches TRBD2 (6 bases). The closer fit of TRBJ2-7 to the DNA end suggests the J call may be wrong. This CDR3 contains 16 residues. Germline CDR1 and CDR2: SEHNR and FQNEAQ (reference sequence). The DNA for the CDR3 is TGTGCCAGCACTCACAAGGAAACTAGCCCCATCCACGAGCAGTACTTC. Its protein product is CASTHKETSPIHEQYF.